These 29 T cell receptor beta chains share one sample of origin, sequenced in a study of blood T cell repertoires in COVID-19. Assay: immunoSEQ multiplex PCR; the TCRdb copy retains only in-frame clones and omits some. This table has hundreds of thousands of clones, roughly nine tenths appearing once. The source material was peripheral blood. These receptors all come from a woman aged 25 to 45 with COVID-19, enrolled during active disease.

This clone has a single count. The chain carries TRBV6-6 and TRBJ2-5; 7 bases match TRBD2. V lost 3 bases and J lost 4; bases outside the gene matches: 5. The CDR3 totals 14 residues. The germline CDR1 and CDR2 sequences are MNHNY and SVGAGI (reference sequence). The CDR3 bases are TGTGCCAGCAGTTATACTAGCGCATCAGAGACCCAGTACTTC. This codes for CASSYTSASETQYF.

In its sample, this clone was seen a few times. This chain joins TRBV10-1 and TRBJ2-2; 9 bases match TRBD2. The CDR3 extends over 14 amino acids. Germline V gene sequence: CDR1 WNHNN, CDR2 SYGVQD (reference sequence). Germline trimming cut 5 bases from V and 5 bases from J; bases unmatched to any gene: 3. The CDR3 reads CASSRTSETGELFF. DNA for the CDR3: TGCGCCAGCAGTCGGACTAGCGAAACCGGGGAGCTGTTTTTT.

The chain combines TRBV5-1 with TRBJ1-1; 7 nucleotides line up with TRBD1. Germline trimming cut 6 bases from V and 11 bases from J; bases unmatched to any gene: 10. The germline gives CDR1 SGHRS, CDR2 YFSETQ. The CDR3 has 12 residues. CDR3 sequence reads: CASTGGTVGAFF. The CDR3 DNA follows: TGCGCCAGCACTGGCGGGACAGTCGGGGCTTTCTTT.

The chain joins TRBV12-5 to TRBJ2-5, with D tentatively TRBD1 (5 bases). In germline, CDR1 is LGHNT, CDR2 FRNRAP. The V gene lost 5 bases and the J gene lost 3 bases, with 10 bases spanning the gap. The CDR3 has 13 residues. This CDR3 reads CASGLAREETQYF. The CDR3 DNA follows: TGTGCTAGTGGTCTCGCCAGGGAAGAGACCCAGTACTTC.

The chain carries TRBV15 and TRBJ1-2, with D maybe TRBD1 (6 bases). V lost 5 bases, J lost 7 bases, and 8 bases lay in between. In germline, CDR1 is LNHNV, CDR2 YYDKDF (reference sequence). The CDR3 is 11 amino acids. CDR3 sequence (DNA): TGTGCCACCAGCCAGGGGTTTGGCTACACCTTC. This translates into CATSQGFGYTF.

The rearrangement uses TRBV5-1 and TRBJ2-4; D may be TRBD1 (5 bases). The CDR3 runs 16 residues. V lost 1 base and J lost 4, with 15 bases in between. Germline V CDR1 and CDR2: SGHRS, YFSETQ. This chain's CDR3 is CASSLTPGWRKNIQYF. The CDR3, as DNA: TGCGCCAGCAGCTTGACTCCAGGGTGGAGAAAAAACATTCAGTACTTC.

The rearrangement links TRBV10-3 to TRBJ2-3; TRBD1 matches 8 bases. This CDR3 spans 13 amino acids. Germline loops: CDR1 ENHRY, CDR2 SYGVKD. V lost 9 bases to trimming and J lost 1 base; unmatched junction nucleotides: 3. CDR3 in amino acids: CAIADRGTDTQYF. The CDR3 DNA follows: TGTGCCATTGCGGACAGGGGCACAGATACGCAGTATTTT.

The chain joins TRBV12-3 or TRBV12-4 to TRBJ1-5; D is uncertain. There are 13 residues in the CDR3. V lost 2 bases and J 9 bases, leaving 11 bases between the germline ends. This chain's CDR3 is CASSLPGIGPQHF. The CDR3, as DNA: TGTGCCAGCAGTTTACCGGGGATAGGGCCCCAGCATTTT.

The gene calls are TRBV11-2 and TRBJ2-5; 10 bases are shared with TRBD2. CDR1 is SGHAT, CDR2 FQNNGV, per germline. The CDR3 runs 15 residues. J was trimmed by 5 bases and V by 9 bases; bases with no gene match: 12. In DNA, the CDR3 is TGTGCCAGTTCGGAAGGACTAGCGGATCGGGAGACCCAGTACTTC. Translated: CASSEGLADRETQYF.

The CDR3 sequence: CASGEGQPVTGELFF. The CDR3, as DNA: TGTGCTAGTGGTGAAGGACAGCCGGTCACCGGGGAGCTGTTTTTT. V is TRBV12-5 and J is TRBJ2-2, with D tentatively TRBD1 (6 bases). This CDR3 is 15 amino acids long. The V end was cut by 5 bases, the J end by 4 bases, with 14 bases between. Germline V gene lookup returns CDR1 LGHNT and CDR2 FRNRAP.

This clone was detected many times. This chain links TRBV15 with TRBJ2-1; the D gene is possibly TRBD1 (5 bases). The CDR3 covers 15 residues. Germline V gives CDR1 LNHNV, CDR2 YYDKDF (reference sequence). Trimming stripped 0 bases from V and 7 bases from J, with 13 bases between. CDR3 region: CATSRESDIVNEQFF. Here the CDR3 DNA reads TGTGCCACCAGCAGAGAGTCGGACATTGTGAATGAGCAGTTCTTC.

The chain links TRBV11-1 to TRBJ2-7; D possibly corresponds to TRBD1 (5 bases). Germline loops: CDR1 SGHAT, CDR2 FQDESV (reference sequence). The CDR3 is made up of 16 amino acids. Trimming shortened V by 5 bases and J by 3 bases, and 20 bases separated the two germline ends. The CDR3 protein is CASSPSPTDTYYEQYF. CDR3 in DNA: TGTGCCAGCAGCCCGAGTCCGACAGATACCTACTACGAGCAGTACTTC.

The chain joins TRBV7-8 to TRBJ1-5, with D perhaps TRBD1 (5 bases). Per germline, CDR1 SGHVS and CDR2 FQNEAQ. V lost 5 bases and J 4 bases, leaving 15 bases between the germline ends. The CDR3 runs 15 residues. The CDR3 region is CASSARIGGNQPQHF. The DNA for the CDR3 is TGTGCCAGCAGCGCTCGTATCGGGGGTAATCAGCCCCAGCATTTT.

The V gene is TRBV30, the J gene TRBJ1-1; no definite D call. V was pared by 4 bases and J by 0 bases, with 9 bases between. CDR1 and CDR2 from the germline V gene are GTSNPN and SVGIG (reference sequence). The CDR3 runs to 13 residues. CDR3 coding DNA: TGTGCCTGGAATGCAGGCCTGAACACTGAAGCTTTCTTT. Protein product: CAWNAGLNTEAFF. Filled out from reference TRBV30 and TRBJ1-1, the complete variable domain reads SQTIHQWPATLVQPVGSPLSLECTVEGTSNPNLYWYRQAAGRGLQLLFYSVGIGQISSEVPQNLSASRPQDRQFILSSKKLLLSDSGFYLCAWNAGLNTEAFFGQGTRLTVV.

The chain uses TRBV7-8 and TRBJ2-7, with D perhaps matching TRBD1 (6 bases). With 5 bases removed from V and 3 bases from J, the gap between germline ends came to 17 bases. The CDR3 runs to 15 residues. Germline V gene sequence: CDR1 SGHVS, CDR2 FQNEAQ. CDR3 in DNA: TGTGCCAGCAGCGCACCCAGGGGTAGCTTCTACGAGCAGTACTTC. Amino acid sequence: CASSAPRGSFYEQYF.

The genes are TRBV5-1 and TRBJ2-1, with a weak D call TRBD1 (8 bases). The CDR3 runs to 15 residues. The germline CDR1 and CDR2 sequences are SGHRS and YFSETQ. Trimming took off 1 base at V and 6 bases at J, with 14 bases between the two ends. The CDR3 DNA sequence: TGCGCCAGCAGCTTGCTGACAGGGGAGGGCAATGAGCAGTTCTTC. Amino acid sequence: CASSLLTGEGNEQFF.

J is TRBJ1-2 and V is TRBV7-6; D is perhaps TRBD1 (6 bases). There are 15 residues in the CDR3. Germline values: CDR1 SGHVS, CDR2 FNYEAQ. Trimming shortened V by 4 bases and J by 4 bases, and 16 bases separated the two germline ends. As DNA, the CDR3 is TGTGCCAGCAGCTCCGGGGCCCGGGACACCTATGGCTACACCTTC. It specifies CASSSGARDTYGYTF.

Here the CDR3 reads CASNIGRRGGYTF. DNA for the CDR3: TGTGCCAGCAACATAGGGAGAAGAGGAGGCTACACCTTC. This chain connects TRBV2 to TRBJ1-2; D is unresolved. Germline lookup yields CDR1 SNHLY and CDR2 FYNNEI. This CDR3 region has 13 residues. Trimming took 7 bases from V and 8 from J, leaving 17 bases between them.

The chain has TRBV7-9 and TRBJ1-2; possibly TRBD1 for D (6 bases). CDR1 is SEHNR, CDR2 FQNEAQ, per germline (reference sequence). V lost 5 bases to trimming and J lost 4 bases, with 11 bases between them. The CDR3 has 13 amino acids. The CDR3 protein is CASSQQGPYGYTF. For the CDR3, the DNA is TGTGCCAGCAGCCAACAGGGCCCCTATGGCTACACCTTC.

V is TRBV7-9 and J is TRBJ2-7, with 8 bases lining up with TRBD1. Germline assignment: CDR1 SEHNR and CDR2 FQNEAQ (reference sequence). J was trimmed by 0 bases and V by 5 bases; bases with no gene match: 12. There are 17 residues in the CDR3. CDR3 in DNA: TGTGCCAGCAGCGTGGACAGGGCCGAACCTCGCTCCTACGAGCAGTACTTC. Encoded protein: CASSVDRAEPRSYEQYF.

The genes are TRBV19 and TRBJ2-7; 10 nucleotides line up with TRBD2. V shed 2 bases, J shed 2 bases, and the junction held 0 bases outside the gene matches. Germline V gene data show CDR1 as LNHDA and CDR2 as SQIVND (reference sequence). This CDR3 contains 14 residues. The CDR3 DNA sequence: TGTGCCAGTAGTATACTAGCGGGGGCCTACGAGCAGTACTTC. It yields the protein CASSILAGAYEQYF.

The chain joins TRBV6-5 to TRBJ2-1, with D possibly TRBD2 on 6 matching bases. V lost 8 bases and J lost 4, with 12 bases in between. The CDR3 is 13 amino acids. The germline gives CDR1 MNHEY, CDR2 SVGAGI. CDR3 residues: CASRGTGYNEQFF. The CDR3, as DNA: TGTGCCAGCCGGGGGACCGGATACAATGAGCAGTTCTTC.

The chain is built from TRBV5-1 and TRBJ1-6; TRBD1 aligns across 8 bases. This CDR3 region has 14 residues. Germline values: CDR1 SGHRS, CDR2 YFSETQ. V lost 4 bases to trimming and J lost 8 bases; unmatched junction nucleotides: 5. The CDR3 here is CASSQDRVDSPLHF. The CDR3 DNA reads as TGCGCCAGCAGCCAGGACAGGGTCGATTCACCCCTCCACTTT.

As regards this clone: This CDR3 is also generated by other DNA sequences in the sample. The gene calls are TRBV19 and TRBJ1-2; D may be TRBD1 (5 bases). V lost 6 bases to trimming and J lost 4 bases, with 9 bases between them. CDR1 and CDR2 (germline): LNHDA, SQIVND (reference sequence). The CDR3 runs 12 residues. CDR3 nucleotides: TGTGCCAGTAGCATGGGGGGCTATGGCTACACCTTC. Translated, it gives CASSMGGYGYTF.

The chain couples TRBV2 to TRBJ1-5; D might be TRBD1 (6 bases). Deletions cut 7 bases from V and 1 base from J, with 14 bases between. From germline, CDR1 is SNHLY and CDR2 FYNNEI. The CDR3 is 15 residues long. CDR3 loop: CASNRGAWSNQPQHF. CDR3 DNA: TGTGCCAGCAATCGGGGGGCTTGGAGCAATCAGCCCCAGCATTTT.

The chain uses TRBV27 and TRBJ2-5, with D maybe TRBD1 (5 bases). This CDR3 has 15 amino acids. Trimming left V 10 bases short and J 2 bases short, with 20 bases between. Germline CDR1 MNHEY, CDR2 SMNVEV (reference sequence). The CDR3 coding sequence is TGTGCCACCTCTTTTTGGTCAGGGCGGCAAGAGACCCAGTACTTC. Translating it yields CATSFWSGRQETQYF.

The V gene is TRBV5-4, the J gene TRBJ2-3; D unresolved. V was cut by 4 bases and J by 9 bases, with 12 bases left in between. Germline CDR1 is SGHNT and CDR2 is YYREEE (reference sequence). The CDR3 length is 12 residues. The CDR3 here is CASSLPLATQYF. In DNA, the CDR3 is TGTGCCAGCAGCCTCCCACTCGCGACGCAGTATTTT.

J is TRBJ1-4 and V is TRBV4-1; 8 nucleotides align to TRBD1. Trimming took 1 base from V and 5 from J; bases not matched to a gene: 3. CDR3 length equals 15 residues. Germline V CDR1 and CDR2: MGHRA, YSYEKL. The CDR3 DNA sequence: TGCGCCAGCAGCCAAGGGGGACAGGAGAATGAAAAACTGTTTTTT. Protein product: CASSQGGQENEKLFF.

This clone occurred a few times. The chain couples TRBV5-1 to TRBJ1-2, with 9 bases that match TRBD1. The CDR3 sequence is 15 residues long. V was clipped by 3 bases and J by 8 bases; unmatched bases: 11. CDR1 SGHRS and CDR2 YFSETQ come from the germline V gene. The CDR3 DNA is TGCGCCAGCAGCTCAGCGACAGGGGGATCGCTAGGCTACACCTTC. Amino acids: CASSSATGGSLGYTF.